Below, 26 T cell receptor beta chains from the same sample are listed, as sequenced in a study of T cells in Graves' hyperthyroidism and ophthalmopathy. What was amplified from RNA transcripts were TCR beta CDR3 regions. A first-round RT-PCR of the TCR CDR3 used the HTBI primer set. MiXCR was run by TCRdb on the multiplex PCR reads, yielding one entry per CDR3 protein. The table records around 350,000 distinct CDR3 sequences, roughly 14% of them present only once. Input material: blood. The receptors shown here come from a young woman with Graves' ophthalmopathy.

This clonotype has ten or more counts. This rearrangement joins TRBV7-9 to TRBJ1-1; 8 bases are a match to TRBD1. This CDR3 spans 14 amino acids. Trimming at V came to 3 bases and at J to 6 bases, leaving 6 bases not matched to a gene. The germline V gene has CDR1 SEHNR and CDR2 FQNEAQ (reference sequence). The CDR3 reads CASSFGQGSSEAFF. CDR3 DNA sequence: TGTGCCAGCAGCTTTGGACAGGGTTCTTCTGAAGCTTTCTTT. Full variable domain (rest looked up from reference TRBV7-9 and TRBJ1-1): DTGVSQNPRHKITKRGQNVTFRCDPISEHNRLYWYRQTLGQGPEFLTYFQNEAQLEKSRLLSDRFSAERPKGSFSTLEIQRTEQGDSAMYLCASSFGQGSSEAFFGQGTRLTVV.

This clonotype occurred many times. The chain joins TRBV6-2 or TRBV6-3 to TRBJ2-5, with 13 bases aligning to TRBD2. The germline CDR1 and CDR2 sequences are MNHEY and SVGEGT. The CDR3 runs 19 residues. The junction had 16 bases not matched to a gene; V was cut back by 4 bases and J by 5 bases. The CDR3 region has the DNA TGTGCCAGCAGTTTCGGACTAGCGGGGGACCGACTCCTGCGCGAGACCCAGTACTTC. Its translation: CASSFGLAGDRLLRETQYF.

This clonotype was recorded at least ten times. The chain has TRBV6-2 or TRBV6-3 and TRBJ1-5; no clear D. The CDR3 has 14 amino acids. Per germline, CDR1 MNHEY and CDR2 SVGEGT. Trimming pared 3 bases from V and 4 bases from J, leaving 10 bases between. The CDR3, as DNA: TGTGCCAGCAGTTATCGGCAAAGAAATCAGCCCCAGCATTTT. Protein: CASSYRQRNQPQHF.

This clonotype was recorded at least ten times. The J gene is TRBJ1-1, the V gene TRBV28; 7 nucleotides line up with TRBD1. V was pared by 5 bases and J by 8 bases, with 11 bases of the junction left unmatched. The CDR3 has 14 amino acids. Germline V lookup: CDR1 MDHEN, CDR2 SYDVKM. The CDR3 coding sequence is TGTGCCAGCAGTCCAACCGGGACAGCATTCGAAGCTTTCTTT. Amino acid sequence: CASSPTGTAFEAFF.

This clonotype appeared many times. This chain connects TRBV29-1 to TRBJ2-3, with D perhaps TRBD2 (6 bases). The CDR3 extends over 16 amino acids. Germline V gene data show CDR1 as SQVTM and CDR2 as ANQGSEA. V dropped 4 bases and J dropped 7 bases, with 24 bases sitting between them. The CDR3 spells CSVVPQISGAPYTQYF. Written as DNA, the CDR3 is TGCAGCGTTGTTCCTCAAATTAGCGGTGCCCCATATACGCAGTATTTT.

The chain couples TRBV29-1 to TRBJ2-2; 7 bases are shared with TRBD2. Germline CDR1 is SQVTM and CDR2 is ANQGSEA. This CDR3 is built from 11 residues. Trimming took 6 bases from V and 7 from J; bases not matched to a gene: 2. As DNA, the CDR3 is TGCAGCGTGCGGGGGTTCGGGGAGCTGTTTTTT. Amino acid sequence: CSVRGFGELFF.

The chain employs TRBV7-3 and TRBJ1-5; TRBD1 might be the D (5 bases). Trimming took 2 bases from V and 6 from J, leaving 11 bases between them. Germline V gene sequence: CDR1 SGHTA, CDR2 FQGTGA. This CDR3 contains 14 residues. The CDR3 DNA follows: TGTGCCAGCAGCTTATTGGGGGTTTGTCAGCCCCAGCATTTT. Translating gives CASSLLGVCQPQHF.

The sample holds many counts of this clonotype. The V gene is TRBV27, the J gene TRBJ2-3, with 8 positions matching TRBD1. Looked up from germline, CDR1 is MNHEY and CDR2 is SMNVEV (reference sequence). The CDR3 is 14 residues long. Trimming removed 4 bases from V and 3 bases from J; junction bases left unmatched: 3. The CDR3 DNA follows: TGTGCCAGCAGTTACAGGGGGAGGACAGATACGCAGTATTTT. This gives the protein CASSYRGRTDTQYF.

This clonotype showed up many times. This chain links TRBV2 with TRBJ1-2; TRBD1 aligns across 7 bases. The CDR3 runs 12 residues. Germline assignment: CDR1 SNHLY and CDR2 FYNNEI. V gave up 5 bases and J gave up 6 bases; unmatched junction bases: 3. This CDR3 is CASSRTGDGYTF. CDR3 bases: TGTGCCAGCAGTAGAACAGGGGATGGCTACACCTTC.

Only a few counts were recorded for this clonotype. This chain connects TRBV15 to TRBJ1-1; D gene uncertain. The germline V and J ends were trimmed by 8 bases and 4 bases, with 23 bases remaining between them. Germline values: CDR1 LNHNV, CDR2 YYDKDF (reference sequence). The CDR3 contains 16 residues. CDR3 loop: CATGHGRGAGATEAFF. The DNA for the CDR3 is TGTGCCACCGGCCATGGGCGGGGAGCTGGCGCCACTGAAGCTTTCTTT.

This clonotype occurred many times. The CDR3 sequence is CASKGDTGELFF. In DNA form, the CDR3 reads TGTGCCAGCAAGGGGGACACCGGGGAGCTGTTTTTT. The chain joins TRBV6-1 to TRBJ2-2, with D perhaps TRBD1 (6 bases). This CDR3 comprises 12 residues. CDR1 and CDR2 (germline): MNHNS, SASEGT. The V end lost 7 bases, the J end lost 3 bases, and 6 bases lay between the germline ends.

This clonotype has ten or more counts. This chain links TRBV6-6 with TRBJ1-1; D may be TRBD1 (6 bases). The CDR3 is 14 amino acids. Trimming pared 0 bases from V and 8 bases from J, leaving 13 bases between. The germline gives CDR1 MNHNY, CDR2 SVGAGI (reference sequence). CDR3 nucleotide sequence: TGTGCCAGCAGTTACTCGGAGCAGGGGTTAGAAGCTTTCTTT. As protein: CASSYSEQGLEAFF.

This clonotype appeared many times. V usage is TRBV5-1 and J usage is TRBJ2-5; TRBD1 aligns across 7 bases. CDR1 is SGHRS, CDR2 YFSETQ, per germline. CDR3 length: 14 amino acids. J gave up 5 bases and V 4 bases, and 8 bases lay outside the gene matches. The CDR3 reads CASSRGGVGETQYF. DNA for the CDR3: TGCGCCAGCAGCCGAGGGGGCGTCGGGGAGACCCAGTACTTC. Supplemented by reference TRBV5-1 and TRBJ2-5, the full variable domain reads KAGVTQTPRYLIKTRGQQVTLSCSPISGHRSVSWYQQTPGQGLQFLFEYFSETQRNKGNFPGRFSGRQFSNSRSEMNVSTLELGDSALYLCASSRGGVGETQYFGPGTRLLVL.

In this sample, this clonotype turned up a few times. An end of the junction does not agree with germline; a read error may underlie this. The chain couples TRBV19 to TRBJ2-6; 9 bases are shared with TRBD2. This CDR3 region has 17 residues. The germline V gene encodes CDR1 LNHDA and CDR2 SQIVND (reference sequence). CDR3 loop: CASSILGLAAGANILTF. CDR3 sequence (DNA): TGTGCCAGTAGTATTTTGGGACTAGCAGCTGGGGCCAACATCCTGACTTTC. The complete variable domain, with remaining parts taken from reference TRBV19 and TRBJ2-6, reads DGGITQSPKYLFRKEGQNVTLSCEQNLNHDAMYWYRQDPGQGLRLIYYSQIVNDFQKGDIAEGYSVSREKKESFPLTVTSAQKNPTAFYLCASSILGLAAGANILTFGAGSRLTVL.

As for this clonotype: This could be a read error, since a much larger clone is one nucleotide away. J is TRBJ2-7 and V is TRBV27, with 8 bases matching TRBD1. Per the germline V gene, CDR1 is MNHEY and CDR2 is SMNVEV (reference sequence). This CDR3 has 16 residues. CDR3 bases: TGTGTCAGCAGTTCCGGCAGGGGGCGCGGGTTCGGCGAGCAGTACTTC. This encodes CVSSSGRGRGFGEQYF.

This clonotype was seen repeatedly, ten times or more. The V and J genes are TRBV20-1 and TRBJ2-5; D gene unclear. From germline, CDR1 is DFQATT and CDR2 SNEGSKA (reference sequence). Trimming stripped 1 base from V and 4 bases from J, with 13 bases between. The CDR3 extends over 14 amino acids. CDR3 sequence (DNA): TGCAGTGCTAGAGGAGGAGAGTTCGGAGAGACCCAGTACTTC. Translating gives CSARGGEFGETQYF.

There are a few counts of this clonotype. DNA for the CDR3: TGTGCCAGTAGTTTCCCCGGGGTGTACGAGCAGTACTTC. Protein product: CASSFPGVYEQYF. The chain is built from TRBV19 and TRBJ2-7; tentative D call: TRBD2 (5 bases). The CDR3 length is 13 residues. The germline CDR1 and CDR2 sequences are LNHDA and SQIVND (reference sequence). V lost 5 bases to trimming and J lost 4 bases, with 12 bases between them.

The chain recombines TRBV25-1 with TRBJ2-2; D perhaps matches TRBD1 (6 bases). V was shortened by 3 bases and J by 5 bases, with 7 bases between the two germline ends. CDR3 length equals 13 residues. Looked up from germline, CDR1 is MGHDK and CDR2 is SYGVNS. DNA for the CDR3: TGTGCCAGCAGTGAGACAGGTACCGGGGAGCTGTTTTTT. The encoded protein is CASSETGTGELFF.

This clonotype was seen only a few times. J is TRBJ2-1 and V is TRBV29-1; TRBD1 might be the D (6 bases). The V end was cut by 3 bases, the J end by 4 bases, with 19 bases between. The length of the CDR3 is 16 residues. In germline, CDR1 is SQVTM, CDR2 ANQGSEA. The CDR3 here is CSVEGARLGLYNEQFF. The CDR3 DNA is TGCAGCGTTGAGGGGGCGCGTCTAGGTTTATACAATGAGCAGTTCTTC.

This clonotype was observed many times. CDR3 in amino acids: CSAASRQDGELFF. The CDR3 DNA follows: TGCAGTGCGGCGTCACGACAGGACGGGGAGCTGTTTTTT. V gene TRBV20-1 combines with J gene TRBJ2-2; a possible D gene is TRBD1 (6 bases). V dropped 6 bases and J dropped 7 bases, with 15 bases sitting between them. The CDR3 loop spans 13 amino acids. Per the germline V gene, CDR1 is DFQATT and CDR2 is SNEGSKA (reference sequence).

This clonotype was seen more than once but under ten times. The rearrangement joins TRBV14 to TRBJ1-1; D gene ambiguous. V was trimmed by 4 bases and J by 5 bases, leaving 23 bases between them. The germline CDR1 and CDR2 sequences are SGHDN and FVKESK. This CDR3 is built from 17 residues. CDR3 in DNA: TGTGCCAGCAGCCCCCAACGGACGTCGCCCGGATGGACTGAAGCTTTCTTT. Amino acid sequence: CASSPQRTSPGWTEAFF.

This clonotype was seen only a few times. The J gene is TRBJ2-5, the V gene TRBV4-1, with D perhaps matching TRBD1 or TRBD2 (5 bases each). Germline V gene sequence: CDR1 MGHRA, CDR2 YSYEKL. The CDR3 loop spans 15 amino acids. V was shortened by 5 bases and J by 5 bases, with 18 bases between the two germline ends. Written as DNA, the CDR3 is TGCGCCAGCAGCTTCCGGGGCCTAACCTTGGAGACCCAGTACTTC. This encodes CASSFRGLTLETQYF.

In its sample, this clonotype was seen a few times. The rearrangement uses TRBV10-3 and TRBJ1-2; D unclear. Germline lookup yields CDR1 ENHRY and CDR2 SYGVKD. This CDR3 spans 14 amino acids. V was cut by 10 bases and J by 4 bases, with 19 bases left in between. CDR3 loop: CATTDSGEGYGYTF. Written as DNA, the CDR3 is TGTGCCACGACCGACTCAGGCGAAGGCTATGGCTACACCTTC.

The table lists this clonotype with many counts. The chain uses TRBV9 and TRBJ2-3; no definite D call. From germline, CDR1 is SGDLS and CDR2 YYNGEE. V was cut by 4 bases and J by 0 bases, with 9 bases left in between. There are 14 residues in the CDR3. CDR3 loop: CASSPSPSTDTQYF. CDR3 sequence (DNA): TGTGCCAGCAGCCCCAGCCCGAGCACAGATACGCAGTATTTT.

This clonotype has a handful of counts. This chain connects TRBV29-1 to TRBJ2-1; 9 positions agree with TRBD2. The CDR3 has 15 amino acids. Germline CDR1 SQVTM, CDR2 ANQGSEA. After removal of 8 bases from V and 4 bases from J, the junction contained 12 bases not matched to a gene. CDR3 DNA: TGCAGCTCCCGGGCGGGTAGCGGGGGTTACAATGAGCAGTTCTTC. Its protein is CSSRAGSGGYNEQFF.

This clonotype was seen ten or more times. This chain joins TRBV28 and TRBJ1-6, with 7 bases matching TRBD1. The CDR3 is 16 residues long. V lost 6 bases to trimming and J lost 10 bases; unmatched junction nucleotides: 15. Germline-derived CDR1 and CDR2 are MDHEN and SYDVKM. The CDR3, as DNA: TGTGCCAGCAGCCTTAAAACGCCGGGACAGAGATCACCCCTCCACTTT. Translating it yields CASSLKTPGQRSPLHF.